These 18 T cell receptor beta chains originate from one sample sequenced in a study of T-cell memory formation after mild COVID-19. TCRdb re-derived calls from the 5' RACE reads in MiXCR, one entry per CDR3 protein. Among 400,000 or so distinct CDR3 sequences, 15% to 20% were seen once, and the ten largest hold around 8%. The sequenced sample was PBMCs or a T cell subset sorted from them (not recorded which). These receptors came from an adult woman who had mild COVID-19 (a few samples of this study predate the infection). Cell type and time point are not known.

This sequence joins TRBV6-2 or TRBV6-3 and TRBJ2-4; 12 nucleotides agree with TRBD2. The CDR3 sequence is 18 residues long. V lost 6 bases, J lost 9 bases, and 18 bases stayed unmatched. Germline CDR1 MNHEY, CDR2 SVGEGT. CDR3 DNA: TGTGCCAGCAGCGACCGTCCGGCACTAGCGGGAGGTGGGAGCATTCAGTACTTC. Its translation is CASSDRPALAGGGSIQYF.

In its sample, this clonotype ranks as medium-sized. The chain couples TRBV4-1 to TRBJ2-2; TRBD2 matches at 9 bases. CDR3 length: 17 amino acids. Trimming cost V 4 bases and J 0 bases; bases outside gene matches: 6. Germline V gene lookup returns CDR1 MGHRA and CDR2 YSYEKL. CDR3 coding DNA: TGCGCCAGCAGCCTCCTCGGACTAGCGTCGAACACCGGGGAGCTGTTTTTT. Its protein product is CASSLLGLASNTGELFF.

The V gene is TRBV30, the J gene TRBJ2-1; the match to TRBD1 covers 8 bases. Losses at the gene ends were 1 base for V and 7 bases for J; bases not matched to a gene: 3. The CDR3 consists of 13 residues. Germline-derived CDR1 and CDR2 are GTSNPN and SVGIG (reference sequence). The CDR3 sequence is CAWSEGQVNEQFF. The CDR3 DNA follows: TGTGCCTGGAGTGAGGGACAGGTGAATGAGCAGTTCTTC.

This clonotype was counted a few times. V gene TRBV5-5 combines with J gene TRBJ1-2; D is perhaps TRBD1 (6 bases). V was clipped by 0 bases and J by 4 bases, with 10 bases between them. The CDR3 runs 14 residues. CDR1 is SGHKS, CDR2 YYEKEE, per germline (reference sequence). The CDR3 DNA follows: TGTGCCAGCAGCTTGGGACAGGCCTTCTATGGCTACACCTTC. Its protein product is CASSLGQAFYGYTF. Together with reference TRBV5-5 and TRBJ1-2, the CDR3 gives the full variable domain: DAGVTQSPTHLIKTRGQQVTLRCSPISGHKSVSWYQQVLGQGPQFIFQYYEKEERGRGNFPDRFSARQFPNYSSELNVNALLLGDSALYLCASSLGQAFYGYTFGSGTRLTVV.

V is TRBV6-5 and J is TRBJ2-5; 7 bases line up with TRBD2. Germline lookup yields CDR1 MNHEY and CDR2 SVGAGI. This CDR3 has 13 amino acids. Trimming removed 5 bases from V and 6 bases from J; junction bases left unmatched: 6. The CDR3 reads CASSREEGKTQYF. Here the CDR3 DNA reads TGTGCCAGCAGTCGGGAGGAGGGAAAGACCCAGTACTTC.

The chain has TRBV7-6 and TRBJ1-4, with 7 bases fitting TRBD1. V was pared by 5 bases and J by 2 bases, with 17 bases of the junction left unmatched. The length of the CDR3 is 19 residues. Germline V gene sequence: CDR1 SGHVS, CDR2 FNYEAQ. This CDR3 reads CASSPRDGTVPTTNEKLFF. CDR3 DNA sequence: TGTGCCAGCAGCCCCCGGGACGGGACAGTCCCAACCACTAATGAAAAACTGTTTTTT.

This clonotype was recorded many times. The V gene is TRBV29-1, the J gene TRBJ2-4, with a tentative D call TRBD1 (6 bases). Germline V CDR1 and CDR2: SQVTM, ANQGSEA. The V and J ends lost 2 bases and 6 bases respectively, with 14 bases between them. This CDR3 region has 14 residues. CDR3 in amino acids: CSVEPGQSLNIQYF. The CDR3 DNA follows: TGCAGCGTTGAACCCGGACAGTCCTTAAACATTCAGTACTTC.

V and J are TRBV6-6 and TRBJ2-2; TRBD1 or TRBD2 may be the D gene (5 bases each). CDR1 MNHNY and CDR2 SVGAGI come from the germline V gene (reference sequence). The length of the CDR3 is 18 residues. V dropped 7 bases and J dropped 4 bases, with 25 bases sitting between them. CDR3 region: CASTEGSWADILTGELFF. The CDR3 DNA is TGTGCCAGCACTGAGGGGTCCTGGGCAGATATCCTCACCGGGGAGCTGTTTTTT.

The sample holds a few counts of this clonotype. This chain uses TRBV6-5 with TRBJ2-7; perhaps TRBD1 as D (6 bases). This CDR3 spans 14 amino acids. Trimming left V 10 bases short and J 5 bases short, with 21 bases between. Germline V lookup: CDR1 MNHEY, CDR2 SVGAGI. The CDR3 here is CATTPVAGVHEQYF. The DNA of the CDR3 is TGTGCCACCACGCCCGTCGCAGGGGTCCACGAGCAGTACTTC.

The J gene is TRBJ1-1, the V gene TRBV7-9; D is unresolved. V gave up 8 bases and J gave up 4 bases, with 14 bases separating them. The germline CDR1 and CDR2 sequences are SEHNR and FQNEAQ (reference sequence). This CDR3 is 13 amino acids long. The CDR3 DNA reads TGTGCCAGCGCGTCATTCAAGGGCACTGAAGCTTTCTTT. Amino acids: CASASFKGTEAFF.

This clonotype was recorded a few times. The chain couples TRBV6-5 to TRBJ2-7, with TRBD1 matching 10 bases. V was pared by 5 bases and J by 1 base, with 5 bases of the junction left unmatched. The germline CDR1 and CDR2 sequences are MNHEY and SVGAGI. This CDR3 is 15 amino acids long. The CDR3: CASSDRDRGSYEQYF. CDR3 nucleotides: TGTGCCAGCAGTGATAGGGACAGGGGATCCTACGAGCAGTACTTC.

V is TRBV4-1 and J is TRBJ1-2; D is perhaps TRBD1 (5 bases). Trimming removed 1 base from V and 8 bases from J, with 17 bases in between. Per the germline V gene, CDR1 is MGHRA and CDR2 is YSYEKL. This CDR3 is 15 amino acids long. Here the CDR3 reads CASSQGPGTRSGYTF. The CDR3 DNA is TGCGCCAGCAGCCAAGGTCCAGGGACGCGGTCGGGCTACACCTTC.

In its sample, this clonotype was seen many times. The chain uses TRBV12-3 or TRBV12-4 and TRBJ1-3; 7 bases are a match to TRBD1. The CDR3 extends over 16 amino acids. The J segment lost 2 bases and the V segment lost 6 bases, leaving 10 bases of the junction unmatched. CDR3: CASSHDRVGTGNTIYF. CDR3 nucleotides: TGTGCCAGCAGCCACGACAGGGTGGGAACTGGAAACACCATATATTTT.

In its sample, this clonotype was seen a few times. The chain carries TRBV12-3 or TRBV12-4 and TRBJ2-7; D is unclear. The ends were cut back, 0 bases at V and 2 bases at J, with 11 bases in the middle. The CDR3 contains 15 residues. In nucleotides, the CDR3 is TGTGCCAGCAGTTTAGCTCAGGCCGGTCCCTACGAGCAGTACTTC. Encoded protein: CASSLAQAGPYEQYF.

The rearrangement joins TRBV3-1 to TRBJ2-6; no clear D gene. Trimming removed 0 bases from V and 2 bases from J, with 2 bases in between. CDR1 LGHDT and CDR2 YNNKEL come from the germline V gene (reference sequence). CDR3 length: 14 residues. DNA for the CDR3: TGTGCCAGCAGCCAAGATACTGGGGCCAACGTCCTGACTTTC. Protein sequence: CASSQDTGANVLTF.

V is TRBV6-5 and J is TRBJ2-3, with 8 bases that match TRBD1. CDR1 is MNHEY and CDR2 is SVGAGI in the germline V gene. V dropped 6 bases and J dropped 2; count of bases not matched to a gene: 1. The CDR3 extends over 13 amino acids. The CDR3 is CASRDRDTDTQYF. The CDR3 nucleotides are TGTGCCAGCAGGGACAGGGACACAGATACGCAGTATTTT.

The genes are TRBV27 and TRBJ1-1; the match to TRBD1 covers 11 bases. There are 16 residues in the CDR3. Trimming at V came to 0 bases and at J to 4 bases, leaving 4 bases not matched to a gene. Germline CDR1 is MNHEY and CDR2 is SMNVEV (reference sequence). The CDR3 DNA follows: TGTGCCAGCAGTTTATCGGGGGACAGGGGGTTCACTGAAGCTTTCTTT. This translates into CASSLSGDRGFTEAFF.

The CDR3 loop reads CASSYVQGSSYEQYF. CDR3 in DNA: TGTGCCAGCAGTTACGTGCAGGGGAGCTCCTACGAGCAGTACTTC. This chain uses TRBV6-6 with TRBJ2-7; the D gene is possibly TRBD1 (6 bases). This CDR3 contains 15 residues. The ends were cut back, 2 bases at V and 0 bases at J, with 11 bases in the middle. Germline V CDR1 and CDR2: MNHNY, SVGAGI (reference sequence).